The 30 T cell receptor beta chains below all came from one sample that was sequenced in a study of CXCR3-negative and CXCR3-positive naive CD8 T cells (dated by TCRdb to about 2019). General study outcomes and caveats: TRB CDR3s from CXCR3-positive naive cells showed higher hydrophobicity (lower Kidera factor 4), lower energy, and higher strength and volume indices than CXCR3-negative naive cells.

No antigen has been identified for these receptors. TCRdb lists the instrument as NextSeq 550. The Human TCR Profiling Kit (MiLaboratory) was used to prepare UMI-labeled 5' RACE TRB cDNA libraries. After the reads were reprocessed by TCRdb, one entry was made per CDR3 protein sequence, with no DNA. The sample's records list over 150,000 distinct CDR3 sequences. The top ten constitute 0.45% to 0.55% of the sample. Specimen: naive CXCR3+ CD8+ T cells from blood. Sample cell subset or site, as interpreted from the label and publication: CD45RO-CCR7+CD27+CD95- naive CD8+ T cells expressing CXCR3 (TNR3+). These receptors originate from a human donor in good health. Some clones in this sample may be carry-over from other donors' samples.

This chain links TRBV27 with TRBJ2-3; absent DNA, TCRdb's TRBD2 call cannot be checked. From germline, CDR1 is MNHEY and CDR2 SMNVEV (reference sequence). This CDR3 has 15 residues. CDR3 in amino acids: CASSYTSGFSDTQYF.

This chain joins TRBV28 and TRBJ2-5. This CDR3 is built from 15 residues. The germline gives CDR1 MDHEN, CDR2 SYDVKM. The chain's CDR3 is CASSPTLEKQETQYF.

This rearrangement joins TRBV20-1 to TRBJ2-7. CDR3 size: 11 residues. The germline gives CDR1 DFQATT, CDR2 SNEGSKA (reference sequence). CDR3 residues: CSASPPSEQYF.

The CDR3 loop is CASSQDPGGGYTF. This chain links TRBV4-1 with TRBJ1-2; without DNA, the TCRdb call of TRBD1 cannot be checked. The CDR3 extends over 13 amino acids. Per germline, CDR1 MGHRA and CDR2 YSYEKL.

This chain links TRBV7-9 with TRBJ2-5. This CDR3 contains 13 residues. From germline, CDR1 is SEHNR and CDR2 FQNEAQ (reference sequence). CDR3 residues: CASSLSFSETQYF.

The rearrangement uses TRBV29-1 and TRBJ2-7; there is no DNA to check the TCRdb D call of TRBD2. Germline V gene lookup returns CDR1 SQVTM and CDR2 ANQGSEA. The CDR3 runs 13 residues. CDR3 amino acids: CSILPGTSDEQYF.

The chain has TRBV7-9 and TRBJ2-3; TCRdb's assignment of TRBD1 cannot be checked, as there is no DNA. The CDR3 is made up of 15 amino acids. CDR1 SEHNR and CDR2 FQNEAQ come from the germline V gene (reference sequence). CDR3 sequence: CASSPTGGGPDTQYF.

CDR3 loop: CASRATLETTEAFF. V usage is TRBV7-6 and J usage is TRBJ1-1; the TRBD1 assignment by TCRdb is unverifiable without DNA. CDR1 SGHVS and CDR2 FNYEAQ come from the germline V gene. The length of the CDR3 is 14 residues. Full variable domain (rest looked up from reference TRBV7-6 and TRBJ1-1): GAGVSQSPRYKVTKRGQDVALRCDPISGHVSLYWYRQALGQGPEFLTYFNYEAQQDKSGLPNDRFSAERPEGSISTLTIQRTEQRDSAMYRCASRATLETTEAFFGQGTRLTVV.

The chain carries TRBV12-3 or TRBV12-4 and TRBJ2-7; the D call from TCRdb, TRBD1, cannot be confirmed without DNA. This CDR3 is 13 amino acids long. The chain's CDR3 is CASSLTGLGEQYF.

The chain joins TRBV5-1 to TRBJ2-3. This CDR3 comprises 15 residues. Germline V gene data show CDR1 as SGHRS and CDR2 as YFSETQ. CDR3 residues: CASSLYGGGTDTQYF.

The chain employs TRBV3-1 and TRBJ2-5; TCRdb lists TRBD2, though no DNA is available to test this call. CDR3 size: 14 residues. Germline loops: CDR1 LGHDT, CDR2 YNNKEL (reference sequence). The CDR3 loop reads CASSPRDFQETQYF.

The CDR3 reads CASTPPPYTEQFF. The genes are TRBV5-6 and TRBJ2-1; the D gene TCRdb calls, TRBD1, cannot be checked with no DNA. This CDR3 has 13 amino acids. Germline-derived CDR1 and CDR2 are SGHDT and YYEEEE.

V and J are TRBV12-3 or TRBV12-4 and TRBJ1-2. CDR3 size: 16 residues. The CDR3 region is CASSFLRGREGYGYTF.

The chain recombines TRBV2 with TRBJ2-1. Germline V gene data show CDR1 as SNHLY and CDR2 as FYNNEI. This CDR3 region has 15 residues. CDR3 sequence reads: CASSPAGEIYNEQFF.

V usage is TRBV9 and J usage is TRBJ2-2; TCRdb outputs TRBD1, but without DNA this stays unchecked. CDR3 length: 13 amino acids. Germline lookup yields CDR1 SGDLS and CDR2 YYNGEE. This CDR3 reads CASSGGGPGELFF.

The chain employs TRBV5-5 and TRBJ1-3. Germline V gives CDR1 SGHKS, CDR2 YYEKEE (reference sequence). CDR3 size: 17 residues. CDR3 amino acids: CASSKEPREESGNTIYF. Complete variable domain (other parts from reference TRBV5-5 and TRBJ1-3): DAGVTQSPTHLIKTRGQQVTLRCSPISGHKSVSWYQQVLGQGPQFIFQYYEKEERGRGNFPDRFSARQFPNYSSELNVNALLLGDSALYLCASSKEPREESGNTIYFGEGSWLTVV.

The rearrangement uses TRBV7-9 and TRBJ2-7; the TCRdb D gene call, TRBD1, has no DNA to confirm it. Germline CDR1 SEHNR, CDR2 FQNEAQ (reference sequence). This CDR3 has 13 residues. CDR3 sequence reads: CASSSGTVYEQYF.

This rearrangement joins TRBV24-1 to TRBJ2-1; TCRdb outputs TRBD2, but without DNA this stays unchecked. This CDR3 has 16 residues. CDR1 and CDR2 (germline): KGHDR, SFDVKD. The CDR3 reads CATSDSSGGPYNEQFF.

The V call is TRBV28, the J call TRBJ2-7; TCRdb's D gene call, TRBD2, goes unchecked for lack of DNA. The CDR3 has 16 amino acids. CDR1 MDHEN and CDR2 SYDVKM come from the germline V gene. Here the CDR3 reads CATSPGTSGITYEQYF.

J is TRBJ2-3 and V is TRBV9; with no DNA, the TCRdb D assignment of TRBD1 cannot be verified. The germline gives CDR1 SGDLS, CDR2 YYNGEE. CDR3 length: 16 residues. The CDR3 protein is CASSQGTARGTDTQYF.

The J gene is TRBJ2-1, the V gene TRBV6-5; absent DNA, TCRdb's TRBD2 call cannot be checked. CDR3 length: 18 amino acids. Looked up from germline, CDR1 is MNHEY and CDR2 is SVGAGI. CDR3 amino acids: CASRSGLAGGYSYNEQFF.

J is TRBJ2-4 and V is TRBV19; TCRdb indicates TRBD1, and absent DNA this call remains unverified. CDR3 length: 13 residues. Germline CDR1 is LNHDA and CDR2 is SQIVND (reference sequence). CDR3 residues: CASSTGGLNIQYF.

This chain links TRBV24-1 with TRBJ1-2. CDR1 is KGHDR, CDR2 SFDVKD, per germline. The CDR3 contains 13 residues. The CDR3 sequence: CATSDQAGHGYTF.

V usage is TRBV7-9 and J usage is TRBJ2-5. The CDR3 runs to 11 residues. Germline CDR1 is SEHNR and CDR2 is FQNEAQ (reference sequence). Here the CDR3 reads CASSPQETQYF.

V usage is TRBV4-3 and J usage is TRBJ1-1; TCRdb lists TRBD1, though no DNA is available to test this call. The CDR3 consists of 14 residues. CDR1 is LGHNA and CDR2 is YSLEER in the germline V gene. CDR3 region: CASSLDRGDTEAFF.

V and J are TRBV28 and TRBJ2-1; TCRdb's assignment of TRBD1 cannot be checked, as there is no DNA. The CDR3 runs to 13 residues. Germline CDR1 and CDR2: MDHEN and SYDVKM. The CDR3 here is CASSLDRGKPQFF. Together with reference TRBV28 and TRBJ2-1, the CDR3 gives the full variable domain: DVKVTQSSRYLVKRTGEKVFLECVQDMDHENMFWYRQDPGLGLRLIYFSYDVKMKEKGDIPEGYSVSREKKERFSLILESASTNQTSMYLCASSLDRGKPQFFGPGTRLTVL.

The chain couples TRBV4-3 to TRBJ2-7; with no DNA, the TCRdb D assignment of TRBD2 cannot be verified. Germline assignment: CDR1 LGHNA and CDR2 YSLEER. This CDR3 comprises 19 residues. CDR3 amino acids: CASSQNQIAGGPNPYEQYF.

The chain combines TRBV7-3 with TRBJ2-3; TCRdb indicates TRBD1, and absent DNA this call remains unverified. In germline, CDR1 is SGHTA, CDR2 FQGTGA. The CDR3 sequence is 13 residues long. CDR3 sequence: CASSSGVADTQYF.

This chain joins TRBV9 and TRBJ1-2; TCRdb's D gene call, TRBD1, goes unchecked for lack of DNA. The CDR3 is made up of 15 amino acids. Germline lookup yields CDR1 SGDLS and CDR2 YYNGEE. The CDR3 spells CASSGQKTGDYGYTF. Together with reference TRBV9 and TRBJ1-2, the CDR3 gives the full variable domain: DSGVTQTPKHLITATGQRVTLRCSPRSGDLSVYWYQQSLDQGLQFLIQYYNGEERAKGNILERFSAQQFPDLHSELNLSSLELGDSALYFCASSGQKTGDYGYTFGSGTRLTVV.

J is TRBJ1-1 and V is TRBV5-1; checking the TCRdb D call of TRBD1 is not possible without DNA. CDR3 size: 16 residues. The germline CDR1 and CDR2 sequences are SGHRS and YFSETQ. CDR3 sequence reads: CASSSTGGTMNTEAFF.